The rows below give T cell receptor beta chains drawn from one sample of a study of blood T cell repertoires in COVID-19. TCRdb's copy holds only in-frame clones and misses some; the assay was immunoSEQ multiplex PCR. Among about 430,000 clones, around 87% were seen once, and the ten largest hold 0.95% to 1.3%. Sequencing input: PBMCs or T cells enriched from blood (not recorded which). Receptor source: a man aged 25-45 years who had recovered from COVID-19. The CDR3 runs from the conserved cysteine through the conserved F or W. Fields, in order: J gene, clone size, V gene, D gene, CDR3 DNA, CDR3 protein. A D gene is named only where the DNA matches it firmly. Some rows have no size entry. The others give once, few or many, or a class for an expanded clone.

TRBJ2-1 | once | TRBV7-8 | NA | TGTGCCAGCAGCTTAGTCTCGTCCAGGGGTGAGCAGTTCTTC | CASSLVSSRGEQFF
TRBJ2-5 | NA | TRBV18 | TRBD2 | TGTGCCAGCTCACCACCGGGACTACAAGAGACCCAGTACTTC | CASSPPGLQETQYF
TRBJ2-2 | NA | TRBV7-7 | NA | TGTGCCAGCAGCTTAGCCCAGGGCACGAACACCGGGGAGCTGTTTTTT | CASSLAQGTNTGELFF
TRBJ1-2 | NA | TRBV6-4 | TRBD1 | TGTGCCAGCGCCGAGGGAGCAGGGGGCAACTATGGCTACACCTTC | CASAEGAGGNYGYTF
TRBJ2-3 | NA | TRBV19 | TRBD2 | TGTGCCAGTAGTAGGGCTAGCGGGTCCGCAGATACGCAGTATTTT | CASSRASGSADTQYF
TRBJ2-1 | NA | TRBV28 | NA | TGTGCCAGCAAGGACTCGAACTCCTACAATGAGCAGTTCTTC | CASKDSNSYNEQFF
TRBJ2-3 | NA | TRBV3-1/TRBV3-2 | NA | TGTGCCAGCAGTCACGCTAGGGGGAGTGGGGATACGCAGTATTTT | CASSHARGSGDTQYF
TRBJ2-1 | NA | TRBV19 | TRBD2 | TGTGCCAGTCGACTAGCGGGGTACAATGAGCAGTTCTTC | CASRLAGYNEQFF
TRBJ2-3 | NA | TRBV19 | TRBD2 | TGTGCCAGTAGTATCCCCCTAGCGGGAGGATCAGATACGCAGTATTTT | CASSIPLAGGSDTQYF
TRBJ2-1 | few | TRBV29-1 | NA | TGCAGCGTTGAATCACCAGGGTTTTCCTACAATGAGCAGTTCTTC | CSVESPGFSYNEQFF
TRBJ2-3 | NA | TRBV5-6 | NA | TGTGCCAGCAGCCTCCGACTAGGTATTAGCACAGATACGCAGTATTTT | CASSLRLGISTDTQYF
TRBJ2-7 | NA | TRBV5-1 | TRBD1 | TGCGCCAGCAGCTTAAATACCGGGACAGGGAGCTCCTACGAGCAGTACTTC | CASSLNTGTGSSYEQYF
TRBJ1-5 | NA | TRBV28 | TRBD1 | TGTGCCAGCAGCCCCACAGGGGATCAACAGCCCCAGCATTTT | CASSPTGDQQPQHF
TRBJ2-5 | NA | TRBV5-1 | NA | TGCGCCAGCAGCCGCGGAGACCAAGAGACCCAGTACTTC | CASSRGDQETQYF
TRBJ1-2 | NA | TRBV2 | NA | TGTGCCAGCAGCAGGACAGCTGGCTACACCTTC | CASSRTAGYTF
TRBJ2-2 | NA | TRBV7-9 | TRBD2 | TGTGCCAGCACGCTAGCGGGAAACACCGGGGAGCTGTTTTTT | CASTLAGNTGELFF
TRBJ2-5 | NA | TRBV5-4 | NA | TGTGCCAGCAGGTATAGCGGAAGCCAAGAGACCCAGTACTTC | CASRYSGSQETQYF
TRBJ2-3 | NA | TRBV4-2 | TRBD1 | TGTGCCAGCAGAGAAAGTTTACATCTTGTTACAGGGGGCCTCCCGGATACGCAGTATTTT | CASRESLHLVTGGLPDTQYF
TRBJ2-1 | NA | TRBV7-6 | NA | TGTGCCAGCAGCTTAGGTTCAGGTCCCAATGAGCAGTTCTTC | CASSLGSGPNEQFF
TRBJ2-1 | NA | TRBV12-3/TRBV12-4 | TRBD1 | TGTGCCAGCAGTTATACAGGGGGCGATGAGCAGTTCTTC | CASSYTGGDEQFF
TRBJ2-2 | NA | TRBV2 | TRBD2 | TGTGCCAGCAGGGGACTAGCCGGACCCACCGGGGAGCTGTTTTTT | CASRGLAGPTGELFF
TRBJ1-6 | NA | TRBV2 | NA | TGTGCCAGCAGTCGGCGGAGTAATTCACCCCTCCACTTT | CASSRRSNSPLHF
TRBJ2-1 | NA | TRBV9 | TRBD2 | TGTGCCAGCAGCGTAGGTAGCGGGATCTACAATGAGCAGTTCTTC | CASSVGSGIYNEQFF
TRBJ2-1 | NA | TRBV7-9 | TRBD1 | TGTGCCAGCGTTAGGTCAGGGGGCGTTTATGAGCAGTTCTTC | CASVRSGGVYEQFF
TRBJ1-4 | NA | TRBV28 | NA | TGTGCCAGCAGTTTTCGTCTAGGCGCGACCCTAGAAAAACTGTTTTTT | CASSFRLGATLEKLFF
TRBJ2-1 | NA | TRBV7-9 | TRBD1 | TGTGCCAGCAGCTGGCCGGGACAGGGTGAGCAGTTCTTC | CASSWPGQGEQFF
TRBJ1-1 | NA | TRBV29-1 | NA | TGCAGCGTTGGTTGGGAGAACACAGCTTTCTTT | CSVGWENTAFF
TRBJ1-1 | NA | TRBV18 | NA | TGTGCCAGCTCACCACTTCAGGGCGAGAACACTGAAGCTTTCTTT | CASSPLQGENTEAFF
TRBJ2-4 | NA | TRBV3-1/TRBV3-2 | TRBD1 | TGTGCCAGCAGCCAACAGGGACAGGGAACCGTAGCCAAAAACATTCAGTACTTC | CASSQQGQGTVAKNIQYF
TRBJ2-3 | NA | TRBV2 | TRBD2 | TGTGCCAGCAGTGGGGACTATAGCACAGATACGCAGTATTTT | CASSGDYSTDTQYF
TRBJ2-7 | NA | TRBV4-1 | TRBD2 | TGCGCCAGCAGCCCGGAGCGGGAGGTCCCTGGCGAGGACTTC | CASSPEREVPGEDF
TRBJ2-7 | once | TRBV28 | NA | TGTGCCAGCCTTCAAGGGGGGGATACCTACGAGCAGTACTTC | CASLQGGDTYEQYF
TRBJ2-4 | NA | TRBV4-1 | NA | TGCGCCAGCAGCCAACCCCAGGGTGAGATACATGAAAACATTCAGTACTTC | CASSQPQGEIHENIQYF
TRBJ1-2 | NA | TRBV24-1 | TRBD1 | TGTGCCACCAGTGATTATGGGACAGGCTATGGCTACACCTTC | CATSDYGTGYGYTF
TRBJ1-5 | NA | TRBV6-1 | NA | TGTGCCAGCAGTGAAGCGGGGGGGACGGTGAGCAATCAGCCCCAGCATTTT | CASSEAGGTVSNQPQHF
TRBJ1-1 | NA | TRBV27 | NA | TGTGCCAGCAGACCGCGACAGGATATGAACACTGAAGCTTTCTTT | CASRPRQDMNTEAFF
TRBJ2-7 | once | TRBV5-6 | NA | TGTGCCAGCAGCTCCTTGGGGGGAGTGGGCGAGCAGTACTTC | CASSSLGGVGEQYF
TRBJ1-1 | NA | TRBV28 | NA | TGTGCCAGCAGTTTATTTCGGGGGAGGGCCCTGAACACTGAAGCTTTCTTT | CASSLFRGRALNTEAFF
TRBJ1-5 | NA | TRBV30 | TRBD1 | TGTGCCTGGGGACAGGATAGCAATCAGCCCCAGCATTTT | CAWGQDSNQPQHF
TRBJ2-3 | NA | TRBV10-3 | TRBD2 | TGTGCCATCAGTGGCCGGACTAGCGGGGGCACGCAGTATTTT | CAISGRTSGGTQYF